A selection of T cell receptor beta chains follows, all from one sample in a study of blood T cell repertoires in COVID-19. Assay used: immunoSEQ multiplex PCR; TCRdb lists only in-frame clones, some missing. The sample lists roughly 120,000 clones; approximately 86% were seen once. The sequenced sample consisted of peripheral blood. The source of these receptors is a human donor in a cohort sampled during active COVID-19. Each CDR3 is given with its conserved first and last residue. A D gene is named only where the DNA matches it firmly. The size field is filled for only some rows; it gives once, few, many or a size class.

cdr3_aa,cdr3_nt,j_call,v_call,clone_size,d_call
CASSYSGGTGELFF,TGTGCCAGCAGTTACTCCGGGGGGACCGGGGAGCTGTTTTTT,TRBJ2-2,TRBV6-5,many,TRBD2
CASSDSSGRGGDTQYF,TGTGCCAGCAGTGATTCTAGCGGGAGGGGGGGAGATACGCAGTATTTT,TRBJ2-3,TRBV2,NA,TRBD2
CASSIDRQGNEQFF,TGTGCCAGTAGTATAGATCGCCAGGGCAATGAGCAGTTCTTC,TRBJ2-1,TRBV19,NA,NA
CASSEALPGQTEAFF,TGTGCCAGCAGTGAAGCGCTTCCAGGGCAGACTGAAGCTTTCTTT,TRBJ1-1,TRBV6-1,NA,NA
CASLRGRGLYEQYF,TGCGCCAGCCTCCGGGGCAGGGGGCTATACGAGCAGTACTTC,TRBJ2-7,TRBV23-1,NA,TRBD1
CASSQGAQETQYF,TGCGCCAGCAGCCAAGGGGCGCAGGAGACCCAGTACTTC,TRBJ2-5,TRBV4-1,NA,NA
CASSTRTGGAREMNTEAFF,TGTGCCAGCAGTACGCGGACAGGGGGGGCAAGAGAGATGAACACTGAAGCTTTCTTT,TRBJ1-1,TRBV28,NA,TRBD1
CATSPRGFTGSQAFF,TGTGCCACCAGCCCACGAGGCTTCACAGGGAGTCAAGCTTTCTTT,TRBJ1-1,TRBV15,NA,NA
CSVEVQNYEQYF,TGCAGCGTTGAAGTCCAGAACTACGAGCAGTACTTC,TRBJ2-7,TRBV29-1,NA,NA
CSASLLAGDYF,TGCAGTGCTAGTTTGCTAGCGGGAGACTACTTC,TRBJ2-7,TRBV20-1,NA,TRBD2
CASSIGQLYDYGYTF,TGTGCCAGTAGTATTGGGCAGCTCTATGACTATGGCTACACCTTC,TRBJ1-2,TRBV19,once,NA
CASLGGNTGLPEQFF,TGTGCCAGCTTAGGGGGCAATACGGGGCTTCCTGAGCAGTTCTTC,TRBJ2-1,TRBV28,NA,TRBD1
CASSLVGGATEAFF,TGCGCCAGCAGCTTGGTGGGGGGAGCCACTGAAGCTTTCTTT,TRBJ1-1,TRBV5-1,NA,NA
CASSFGGEKLFF,TGTGCCAGCAGTTTCGGAGGGGAAAAACTGTTTTTT,TRBJ1-4,TRBV12-3/TRBV12-4,NA,NA
CASSLSQTTGELFF,TGCGCCAGCAGCTTGTCACAGACCACCGGGGAGCTGTTTTTT,TRBJ2-2,TRBV5-1,NA,NA
CASSRGGGAYEQYF,TGTGCCAGCAGCCGGGGGGGAGGGGCCTACGAGCAGTACTTC,TRBJ2-7,TRBV5-4,NA,TRBD2
CASSQPTSGAYEQYF,TGTGCCAGTAGTCAACCGACTAGCGGGGCCTACGAGCAGTACTTC,TRBJ2-7,TRBV19,NA,TRBD2
CASSTDQVGYTF,TGTGCCAGCAGTACCGATCAGGTGGGCTACACCTTC,TRBJ1-2,TRBV6-6,NA,NA
CASGTEGVFTGELFF,TGTGCCAGCGGGACAGAAGGAGTCTTCACCGGGGAGCTGTTTTTT,TRBJ2-2,TRBV6-5,NA,TRBD1
CASRQENQPQHF,TGTGCCAGCAGACAGGAGAATCAGCCCCAGCATTTT,TRBJ1-5,TRBV6-5,NA,NA
CATSFAGVAEKLFF,TGTGCCACCAGTTTTGCAGGGGTTGCAGAAAAACTGTTTTTT,TRBJ1-4,TRBV15,NA,NA
CASSSTSGRGGGELFF,TGTGCCAGCAGCTCCACTAGCGGGAGGGGTGGCGGGGAGCTGTTTTTT,TRBJ2-2,TRBV7-8,NA,TRBD2
CASSPQRLTSTDTQYF,TGTGCCAGCTCACCTCAGAGGCTTACTAGCACAGATACGCAGTATTTT,TRBJ2-3,TRBV18,NA,NA
CASSPPVTIYEQYF,TGTGCCAGCTCACCGCCAGTGACTATTTACGAGCAGTACTTC,TRBJ2-7,TRBV18,NA,NA
CASSSVGLTNTEAFF,TGTGCCAGCAGTTCCGTGGGCCTTACGAACACTGAAGCTTTCTTT,TRBJ1-1,TRBV27,NA,NA
CASMSGEQYF,TGTGCCAGCATGTCAGGCGAGCAGTACTTC,TRBJ2-7,TRBV28,NA,NA
CASSYPGILDEQYF,TGTGCCAGCAGCTACCCAGGAATCCTCGACGAGCAGTACTTC,TRBJ2-7,TRBV11-2,NA,NA
CASSPPGLDTHYEQYF,TGTGCCAGCTCTCCCCCGGGACTAGATACCCACTACGAGCAGTACTTC,TRBJ2-7,TRBV18,NA,TRBD2
CASSLRTSQETQYF,TGTGCCAGCAGCCTCCGGACTAGCCAAGAGACCCAGTACTTC,TRBJ2-5,TRBV7-2,NA,TRBD2
CASSFTGDGANVLTF,TGCGCCAGCAGCTTTACAGGGGATGGGGCCAACGTCCTGACTTTC,TRBJ2-6,TRBV5-1,NA,TRBD1
CASSQDRGANSPLHF,TGTGCCAGCAGCCAAGATAGGGGTGCAAATTCACCCCTCCACTTT,TRBJ1-6,TRBV3-1/TRBV3-2,NA,NA
CASSLDRTSNEKLFF,TGTGCCAGCAGTTTAGACAGGACATCTAATGAAAAACTGTTTTTT,TRBJ1-4,TRBV27,few,NA